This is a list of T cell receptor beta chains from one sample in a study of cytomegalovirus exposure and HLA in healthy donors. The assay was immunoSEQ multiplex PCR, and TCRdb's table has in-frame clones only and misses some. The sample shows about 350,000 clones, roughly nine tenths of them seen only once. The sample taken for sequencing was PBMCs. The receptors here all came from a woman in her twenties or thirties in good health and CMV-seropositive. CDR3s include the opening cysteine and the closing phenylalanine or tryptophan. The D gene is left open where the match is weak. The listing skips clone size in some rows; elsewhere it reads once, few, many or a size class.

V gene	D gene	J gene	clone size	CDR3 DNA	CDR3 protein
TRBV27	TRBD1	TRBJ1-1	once	TGTGCCAGCAGGGGGGGACAGGTCCCTGAAGCTTTCTTT	CASRGGQVPEAFF
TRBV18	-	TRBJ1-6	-	TGTGCCAGCTCACCGGGACCGAGCTCCTATAATTCACCCCTCCACTTT	CASSPGPSSYNSPLHF
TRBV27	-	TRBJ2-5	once	TGTGCCAGCAGTCCGAGGGACAGCCGGGGGGAGACCCAGTACTTC	CASSPRDSRGETQYF
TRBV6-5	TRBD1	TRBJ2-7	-	TGTGCCAGCAGTTACGACAGGGGTAAGCAGTACTTC	CASSYDRGKQYF
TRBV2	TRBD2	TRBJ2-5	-	TGTGCCAGCAGTGATTACGCTAGCGGCCAAGAGACCCAGTACTTC	CASSDYASGQETQYF
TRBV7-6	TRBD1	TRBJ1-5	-	TGTGCCAGCAGCCCGGACAGGGCCAATCAGCCCCAGCATTTT	CASSPDRANQPQHF
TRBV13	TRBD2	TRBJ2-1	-	TGTGCCAGCAGCCCCCCCCTAGCGGGAGGGCCCTATGAGCAGTTCTTC	CASSPPLAGGPYEQFF
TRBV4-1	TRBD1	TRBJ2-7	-	TGCGCCAGCAGCCAAGCTCCGGGACAGGGAGTATACGAGCAGTACTTC	CASSQAPGQGVYEQYF
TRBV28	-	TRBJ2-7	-	TGTGCCAGCAGTCTGACAGACTCCTTTAGCTACGAGCAGTACTTC	CASSLTDSFSYEQYF
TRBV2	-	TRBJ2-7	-	TGTGCCAGCAGTGAAGCGCCGGGCTCCTCCTACGAGCAGTACTTC	CASSEAPGSSYEQYF
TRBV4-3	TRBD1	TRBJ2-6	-	TGCGCCAGCAGCCGTGACAGGGCTGGGGCCAACGTCCTGACTTTC	CASSRDRAGANVLTF
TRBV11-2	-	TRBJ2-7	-	TGTGCCAGCAGCCCTCGGGTCCCCTGGGAAACCTCCTACGAGCAGTACTTC	CASSPRVPWETSYEQYF
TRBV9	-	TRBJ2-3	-	TGTGCCAGCAGCGTAGCTCCAGATACGCAGTATTTT	CASSVAPDTQYF
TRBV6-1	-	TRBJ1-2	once	TGTGCCAGCACTGAACTTCTTGATGGCTACACCTTC	CASTELLDGYTF
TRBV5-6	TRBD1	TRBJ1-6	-	TGTGCCAGCAGCTTGGCGATGGACAGGTCATTTTCACCCCTCCACTTT	CASSLAMDRSFSPLHF
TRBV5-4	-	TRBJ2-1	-	TGTGCCAGCAGCTTGTCAGGGCAAAGGGGCAATGAGCAGTTCTTC	CASSLSGQRGNEQFF
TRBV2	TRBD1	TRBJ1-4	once	TGTGCCAGCAGCAAGGACAGGGGAAGGGGGTTCAATGAAAAACTGTTTTTT	CASSKDRGRGFNEKLFF
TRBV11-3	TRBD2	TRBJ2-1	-	TGTGCCAGCAGCTTAGTGTTAGCGGGAGGGGGCAATGAGCAGTTCTTC	CASSLVLAGGGNEQFF
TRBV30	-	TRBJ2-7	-	TGTGCCTGGAGATCAGCCTATTCCTACGAGCAGTACTTC	CAWRSAYSYEQYF
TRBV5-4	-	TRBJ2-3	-	TGTGCCAGCAGCGGTCCGGGACACCCTGATACGCAGTATTTT	CASSGPGHPDTQYF
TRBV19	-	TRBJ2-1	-	TGTGCCAGTAGTTTAGCGGCGGTATACAATGAGCAGTTCTTC	CASSLAAVYNEQFF
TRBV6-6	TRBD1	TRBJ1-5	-	TGTGCCAGCAGGGACCGAGACAGGGGGAGAGGTCAGCCCCAGCATTTT	CASRDRDRGRGQPQHF
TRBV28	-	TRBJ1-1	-	TGTGCCAGCAGTTTATACCCCACTGAAGCTTTCTTT	CASSLYPTEAFF
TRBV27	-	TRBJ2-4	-	TGTGCCAGCAGTTTATCGGCGGGGAACATTCAGTACTTC	CASSLSAGNIQYF